The rows below give T cell receptor beta chains drawn from one sample of a study of blood T cell repertoires in COVID-19. Clones were read by immunoSEQ multiplex PCR, and TCRdb kept only the in-frame ones, dropping some. In the table there are around 150,000 clones, about 93% of which are singletons. The sequencing sample was made of peripheral blood. The receptors were gathered from a woman between 50 and 59 years old with acute or convalescent COVID-19. CDR3s include the opening cysteine and the closing phenylalanine or tryptophan. Each record gives: clone size, D gene, V gene, J gene, CDR3 DNA, CDR3 protein. The D gene is left open where the match is weak. Clone size is shown for a subset of rows, as once, few, many or a class of expanded clone.

clone size: NA; D gene: TRBD1; V gene: TRBV4-2; J gene: TRBJ2-3; CDR3 DNA: TGTGCCAGCAGCCAAGAAGGCCAGGGGGCAAGCGATACGCAGTATTTT; CDR3 protein: CASSQEGQGASDTQYF
clone size: NA; D gene: TRBD1; V gene: TRBV6-2/TRBV6-3; J gene: TRBJ1-1; CDR3 DNA: TGTGCCAGCAGTTTACAGGGGTACACTGAAGCTTTCTTT; CDR3 protein: CASSLQGYTEAFF
clone size: NA; D gene: NA; V gene: TRBV7-8; J gene: TRBJ1-5; CDR3 DNA: TGTGCCAGCAGCTTATTTTTAACAGCTCATCAGCCCCAGCATTTT; CDR3 protein: CASSLFLTAHQPQHF
clone size: NA; D gene: NA; V gene: TRBV7-9; J gene: TRBJ1-2; CDR3 DNA: TGTGCCAGCAGCTCAACAGGGTCCCGCTATGGCTACACCTTC; CDR3 protein: CASSSTGSRYGYTF
clone size: NA; D gene: NA; V gene: TRBV2; J gene: TRBJ1-4; CDR3 DNA: TGTGCCAGCAGTATAGGGAGACGGGAAAAACTGTTTTTT; CDR3 protein: CASSIGRREKLFF
clone size: NA; D gene: TRBD1; V gene: TRBV6-1; J gene: TRBJ1-5; CDR3 DNA: TGTGCCAGCAGCGAAGAAGGGGGGACAGGGGCTAATAGCAATCAGCCCCAGCATTTT; CDR3 protein: CASSEEGGTGANSNQPQHF
clone size: once; D gene: TRBD1; V gene: TRBV5-4; J gene: TRBJ1-1; CDR3 DNA: TGTGCCAGCACTCCGGGACAGGGGAACACTGAAGCTTTCTTT; CDR3 protein: CASTPGQGNTEAFF
clone size: NA; D gene: NA; V gene: TRBV7-9; J gene: TRBJ1-2; CDR3 DNA: TGTGCCAGCAGCTTATCGAGGGATGGCTACACCTTC; CDR3 protein: CASSLSRDGYTF
clone size: few; D gene: TRBD2; V gene: TRBV30; J gene: TRBJ2-2; CDR3 DNA: TGTGCCTCTGGACTAGCGAGTCAACTGAACACCGGGGAGCTGTTTTTT; CDR3 protein: CASGLASQLNTGELFF
clone size: NA; D gene: NA; V gene: TRBV19; J gene: TRBJ1-1; CDR3 DNA: TGTGCCAGTAGTACCACTCCGGGGGGCACTGAAGCTTTCTTT; CDR3 protein: CASSTTPGGTEAFF
clone size: NA; D gene: NA; V gene: TRBV5-4; J gene: TRBJ1-2; CDR3 DNA: TGTGCCAGCAGCTTGGCGGGCCGACTAAAGATAGGCTACACCTTC; CDR3 protein: CASSLAGRLKIGYTF
clone size: NA; D gene: TRBD1; V gene: TRBV4-3; J gene: TRBJ2-1; CDR3 DNA: TGCGCCAGCAGCCACGGACAGGGTAATGATGAGCAGTTCTTC; CDR3 protein: CASSHGQGNDEQFF
clone size: NA; D gene: TRBD1; V gene: TRBV6-5; J gene: TRBJ1-1; CDR3 DNA: TGTGCCAGCAGACACAGGGGCCCTAACACTGAAGCTTTCTTT; CDR3 protein: CASRHRGPNTEAFF
clone size: NA; D gene: NA; V gene: TRBV19; J gene: TRBJ2-7; CDR3 DNA: TGTGCCAGTAGTATAGCGGGGAGAGGGGGACCGGCCCTCTACGAGCAGTACTTC; CDR3 protein: CASSIAGRGGPALYEQYF
clone size: NA; D gene: TRBD1; V gene: TRBV19; J gene: TRBJ1-5; CDR3 DNA: TGTGCCAGTAGTATACCGACAGGGCTTGGCAATCAGCCCCAGCATTTT; CDR3 protein: CASSIPTGLGNQPQHF
clone size: NA; D gene: NA; V gene: TRBV20-1; J gene: TRBJ1-5; CDR3 DNA: TGCAGTGCTAGTATTCCAGGTGGCAATCAGCCCCAGCATTTT; CDR3 protein: CSASIPGGNQPQHF
clone size: NA; D gene: NA; V gene: TRBV6-2/TRBV6-3; J gene: TRBJ1-1; CDR3 DNA: TGTGCCAGCAGTTACTCGCAGGGGACCACTGAAGCTTTCTTT; CDR3 protein: CASSYSQGTTEAFF
clone size: once; D gene: NA; V gene: TRBV5-4; J gene: TRBJ2-7; CDR3 DNA: TGTGCCAGCAGCTTGGCCGGGGTCTCCTACGAGCAGTACTTC; CDR3 protein: CASSLAGVSYEQYF
clone size: once; D gene: TRBD2; V gene: TRBV30; J gene: TRBJ2-7; CDR3 DNA: TGTGCCTGGAGTGGTCAAAGCGGGAGGAGGGAGCAGTACTTC; CDR3 protein: CAWSGQSGRREQYF
clone size: once; D gene: TRBD2; V gene: TRBV10-3; J gene: TRBJ2-2; CDR3 DNA: TGTGCCATCAGAATAAACCCGGGACTACTGAACACCGGGGAGCTGTTTTTT; CDR3 protein: CAIRINPGLLNTGELFF
clone size: NA; D gene: TRBD2; V gene: TRBV2; J gene: TRBJ2-5; CDR3 DNA: TGTGCCAGCGAAGAGGGCGCGGGGGGAGAGACCCAGTACTTC; CDR3 protein: CASEEGAGGETQYF
clone size: once; D gene: TRBD2; V gene: TRBV5-4; J gene: TRBJ2-1; CDR3 DNA: TGTGCCAGCAGCGGGAAGGCTAGCGGGGGGGCAGAGCAGTTCTTC; CDR3 protein: CASSGKASGGAEQFF
clone size: NA; D gene: NA; V gene: TRBV2; J gene: TRBJ1-3; CDR3 DNA: TGTGCCAGCAGTGATCCCGGACTTGGCGCATCTAGCTCTGGAAACACCATATATTTT; CDR3 protein: CASSDPGLGASSSGNTIYF
clone size: NA; D gene: NA; V gene: TRBV6-5; J gene: TRBJ2-3; CDR3 DNA: TGTGCCAGCAGTTACGGGGACTCCACAGATACGCAGTATTTT; CDR3 protein: CASSYGDSTDTQYF
clone size: few; D gene: NA; V gene: TRBV5-5; J gene: TRBJ1-1; CDR3 DNA: TGTGCCAGCAGCCGGGGACAAGTGAACACTGAAGCTTTCTTT; CDR3 protein: CASSRGQVNTEAFF
clone size: NA; D gene: TRBD1; V gene: TRBV27; J gene: TRBJ1-2; CDR3 DNA: TGTGCCAGCAGTCTTTACAGGGGCCACGCCCGTGGCTACACCTTC; CDR3 protein: CASSLYRGHARGYTF
clone size: NA; D gene: TRBD1; V gene: TRBV18; J gene: TRBJ1-2; CDR3 DNA: TGTGCCAGCTCACCAGGGACAGGGGCTAACTATGGCTACACCTTC; CDR3 protein: CASSPGTGANYGYTF
clone size: NA; D gene: NA; V gene: TRBV25-1; J gene: TRBJ1-1; CDR3 DNA: TGTGCCAGCAGTAGGGGAGGGTCAAAAGCTTTCTTT; CDR3 protein: CASSRGGSKAFF
clone size: once; D gene: NA; V gene: TRBV2; J gene: TRBJ2-3; CDR3 DNA: TGTGCCAGCAGTGACGGCGAGGGAGATACGCAGTATTTT; CDR3 protein: CASSDGEGDTQYF
clone size: NA; D gene: NA; V gene: TRBV28; J gene: TRBJ2-7; CDR3 DNA: TGTGCCAGCAGTTTAGCGGGTTCTGTCGACGAGCAGTACTTC; CDR3 protein: CASSLAGSVDEQYF
clone size: NA; D gene: NA; V gene: TRBV27; J gene: TRBJ2-1; CDR3 DNA: TGTGCCAGCGCAACAGGGAATTCCTACAATGAGCAGTTCTTC; CDR3 protein: CASATGNSYNEQFF
clone size: once; D gene: NA; V gene: TRBV30; J gene: TRBJ1-2; CDR3 DNA: TGTGCCTGGTCGGTAGTTTCGCGTGCCTATGGCTACACCTTC; CDR3 protein: CAWSVVSRAYGYTF
clone size: NA; D gene: NA; V gene: TRBV5-1; J gene: TRBJ1-2; CDR3 DNA: TGCGCCAGTCAATTGAGGGGAGGGAAGGAAGGCTACACCTTC; CDR3 protein: CASQLRGGKEGYTF
clone size: NA; D gene: TRBD2; V gene: TRBV11-2; J gene: TRBJ2-1; CDR3 DNA: TGTGCCAGCAGCTCCGGACTAGCGGGAGTTGAGCAGTTCTTC; CDR3 protein: CASSSGLAGVEQFF
clone size: NA; D gene: TRBD2; V gene: TRBV2; J gene: TRBJ2-1; CDR3 DNA: TGTGCCATTGCAGGGACTAGGAATTACAATGAGCAGTTCTTC; CDR3 protein: CAIAGTRNYNEQFF
clone size: NA; D gene: NA; V gene: TRBV4-3; J gene: TRBJ2-1; CDR3 DNA: TGCGCCAGCAGCCAAGATCACCTCGGGTCCTACAATGAGCAGTTCTTC; CDR3 protein: CASSQDHLGSYNEQFF
clone size: NA; D gene: TRBD1; V gene: TRBV19; J gene: TRBJ1-5; CDR3 DNA: TGTGCCAGTAGTCCCTCTCTTCCAGGGGGCGGGCAGCCCCAGCATTTT; CDR3 protein: CASSPSLPGGGQPQHF
clone size: NA; D gene: TRBD2; V gene: TRBV4-3; J gene: TRBJ2-1; CDR3 DNA: TGCGCCAGCAGCCCGTGGACTAGCGGGAGCTACAATGAGCAGTTCTTC; CDR3 protein: CASSPWTSGSYNEQFF
clone size: NA; D gene: TRBD2; V gene: TRBV27; J gene: TRBJ2-1; CDR3 DNA: TGTGCCAGCAGTTTACGTGGGAGGGCCATCAATGAGCAGTTCTTC; CDR3 protein: CASSLRGRAINEQFF
clone size: NA; D gene: NA; V gene: TRBV7-8; J gene: TRBJ1-1; CDR3 DNA: TGTGCCAGCAGCCCTCCCTTAATAGGGGATTATGAAGCTTTCTTT; CDR3 protein: CASSPPLIGDYEAFF
clone size: NA; D gene: NA; V gene: TRBV29-1; J gene: TRBJ1-2; CDR3 DNA: TGCAGCGTTGCTTGGACAAGCTATGGCTACACCTTC; CDR3 protein: CSVAWTSYGYTF
clone size: NA; D gene: TRBD2; V gene: TRBV25-1; J gene: TRBJ2-1; CDR3 DNA: TGTGCCAGCAGTGATTTTCTAGCGGGAGTCTTAAATGAGCAGTTCTTC; CDR3 protein: CASSDFLAGVLNEQFF
clone size: NA; D gene: NA; V gene: TRBV7-9; J gene: TRBJ1-1; CDR3 DNA: TGTGCCAGCAGCATTTGGGGGGCTGAAGCTTTCTTT; CDR3 protein: CASSIWGAEAFF
clone size: NA; D gene: TRBD2; V gene: TRBV2; J gene: TRBJ2-5; CDR3 DNA: TGTGCCAGCAGTGGGCCCCCAGCGGGGGCTGGGGAGACCCAGTACTTC; CDR3 protein: CASSGPPAGAGETQYF
clone size: NA; D gene: NA; V gene: TRBV24-1; J gene: TRBJ1-2; CDR3 DNA: TGTGCCACCAGTGACTCGGCAGGGAGGGATTGGGGCTACACCTTC; CDR3 protein: CATSDSAGRDWGYTF
clone size: NA; D gene: NA; V gene: TRBV29-1; J gene: TRBJ1-1; CDR3 DNA: TGCAGCGTTGAAAGGGGAGGGGGCACTGAAGCTTTCTTT; CDR3 protein: CSVERGGGTEAFF
clone size: once; D gene: NA; V gene: TRBV28; J gene: TRBJ2-5; CDR3 DNA: TGTGCCACAAGGAGTAGCGTAGAGACCCAGTACTTC; CDR3 protein: CATRSSVETQYF
clone size: NA; D gene: NA; V gene: TRBV30; J gene: TRBJ2-3; CDR3 DNA: TGTGCCTCCCTCGGCGGGGAGACAGATACGCAGTATTTT; CDR3 protein: CASLGGETDTQYF
clone size: once; D gene: TRBD2; V gene: TRBV9; J gene: TRBJ2-3; CDR3 DNA: TGTGCCAGCAGCGCGGGACTAGGGTCCGATACGCAGTATTTT; CDR3 protein: CASSAGLGSDTQYF
clone size: NA; D gene: NA; V gene: TRBV6-2/TRBV6-3; J gene: TRBJ1-2; CDR3 DNA: TGTGCCAGCAGTGGACATTTTGGCTACACCTTC; CDR3 protein: CASSGHFGYTF
clone size: NA; D gene: TRBD2; V gene: TRBV25-1; J gene: TRBJ2-2; CDR3 DNA: TGTGCCAGCAGTGAAACTAGCGTCACCGGGGAGCTGTTTTTT; CDR3 protein: CASSETSVTGELFF
clone size: NA; D gene: NA; V gene: TRBV6-2/TRBV6-3; J gene: TRBJ2-1; CDR3 DNA: TGTGCCAGCAGCGTTTCAGGGGCAGGCTACAATGAGCAGTTCTTC; CDR3 protein: CASSVSGAGYNEQFF
clone size: once; D gene: NA; V gene: TRBV15; J gene: TRBJ1-2; CDR3 DNA: TGTGCCACCAGCAGAGGGCAGACATTTAACTATGGCTACACCTTC; CDR3 protein: CATSRGQTFNYGYTF
clone size: NA; D gene: NA; V gene: TRBV2; J gene: TRBJ1-5; CDR3 DNA: TGTGCCAGCACCGAGCGGGGAAATCAGCCCCAGCATTTT; CDR3 protein: CASTERGNQPQHF
clone size: once; D gene: NA; V gene: TRBV2; J gene: TRBJ2-1; CDR3 DNA: TGTGCCAGCAGAGTTGGAGGGAGCTCCTACAATGAGCAGTTCTTC; CDR3 protein: CASRVGGSSYNEQFF